This T cell receptor beta chain was obtained from a study of radiotherapy plus CTLA-4 blockade in lung cancer. TCRdb keeps only in-frame clones here, not all; method: immunoSEQ multiplex PCR. In the table there are 85,000 to 90,000 clones, around 84% of which are singletons. V shed 6 bases and J 1 base; nucleotides not matched to a gene: 5. This CDR3 contains 14 residues. The germline V gene has CDR1 SNHLY and CDR2 FYNNEI. Concerning this clone: What it binds is unknown.

Findings and limits, study-wide: Subsequent to radiotherapy plus ipilimumab, tumor-derived TCR clones underwent expansion in blood. Per reports, early blood T cell clone dynamics, plus interferon-beta, forecast response most strongly.

The chain uses TRBV2 and TRBJ1-1, with 7 bases lining up with TRBD1. The sequence was collected from a human donor with non-small cell lung cancer that progressed on radiotherapy plus ipilimumab. This specimen was peripheral blood, taken from a patient treated with radiotherapy plus ipilimumab. The CDR3: CASSTDRTNTEAFF. The CDR3 nucleotides read TGTGCCAGCAGCACGGACAGGACGAACACTGAAGCTTTCTTT.